The 13 T cell receptor beta chains given below trace back to one sample, sequenced in a study of PD-1 blockade in classical Hodgkin lymphoma. Relapses following autologous stem cell transplantation were seen in all patients, with brentuximab vedotin exposure varying. Method: immunoSEQ multiplex PCR; TCRdb's copy keeps in-frame clones and lacks some. The sample has nearly 25,000 clones; around 63% are singletons. The sample in question was peripheral blood mononuclear cells (PBMCs), obtained at baseline. The receptors were sampled from a human donor with classical Hodgkin lymphoma.

The J gene is TRBJ2-1, the V gene TRBV27, with a possible D match to TRBD2 (5 bases). The CDR3 has 14 amino acids. Trimming took off 5 bases at V and 5 bases at J, with 13 bases between the two ends. Germline CDR1 and CDR2: MNHEY and SMNVEV (reference sequence). CDR3 coding DNA: TGTGCCAGCAGTAAAACCGGGAAACACAATGAGCAGTTCTTC. Residues: CASSKTGKHNEQFF.

Remarks on this clone: The junction differs from germline at one of its ends, possibly a read error. The sample carries other DNA sequences with the same CDR3. For the CDR3, the DNA is TGTGCCAGCAGCTTGGGGTACGGCGACGAGCAGTACTTT. Translation gives CASSLGYGDEQYF. The genes are TRBV5-8 and TRBJ2-7, with D unclear. Per the germline V gene, CDR1 is SGHTS and CDR2 is YDEGEE. This CDR3 spans 13 amino acids.

The V and J genes are TRBV4-2 and TRBJ1-1, with no clear D. CDR3 size: 11 residues. V was clipped by 5 bases and J by 5 bases, with 6 bases between them. Per the germline V gene, CDR1 is LGHNA and CDR2 is YNFKEQ. CDR3 in DNA: TGTGCCAGCAGCTTCATGACTGAAGCTTTCTTT. Translation gives CASSFMTEAFF.

The genes are TRBV28 and TRBJ1-4, with D perhaps TRBD1 (5 bases). This CDR3 region has 14 residues. Germline V lookup: CDR1 MDHEN, CDR2 SYDVKM. The V end lost 6 bases, the J end lost 2 bases, and 10 bases lay between the germline ends. The CDR3: CASREGDTNEKLFF. Written as DNA, the CDR3 is TGTGCCAGCAGAGAAGGGGATACTAATGAAAAACTGTTTTTT.

V is TRBV5-5 and J is TRBJ1-1; D might be TRBD1 (5 bases). The CDR3 is made up of 14 amino acids. The germline V and J ends were trimmed by 3 bases and 4 bases, with 13 bases remaining between them. Germline lookup yields CDR1 SGHKS and CDR2 YYEKEE (reference sequence). The CDR3 sequence is CASSSVGRATEAFF. DNA of the CDR3: TGTGCCAGCAGCTCAGTGGGGCGAGCCACTGAAGCTTTCTTT. Looking up the rest from reference TRBV5-5 and TRBJ1-1 gives the full variable domain: DAGVTQSPTHLIKTRGQQVTLRCSPISGHKSVSWYQQVLGQGPQFIFQYYEKEERGRGNFPDRFSARQFPNYSSELNVNALLLGDSALYLCASSSVGRATEAFFGQGTRLTVV.

V gene TRBV13 combines with J gene TRBJ2-5; D unclear. The germline V gene encodes CDR1 PRHDT and CDR2 FYEKMQ (reference sequence). This CDR3 has 12 amino acids. Trimming removed 5 bases from V and 4 bases from J, with 8 bases in between. CDR3 in DNA: TGTGCCAGCAGCCAGCTTATAGAGACCCAGTACTTC. Encoded protein: CASSQLIETQYF.

CDR3: CASSSTEFSGNTIYF. CDR3 bases: TGTGCCAGCAGTAGTACAGAATTCTCTGGAAACACCATATATTTT. The rearrangement uses TRBV6-5 and TRBJ1-3; D call uncertain. Germline assignment: CDR1 MNHEY and CDR2 SVGAGI. The CDR3 totals 15 residues. Trimming shortened V by 5 bases and J by 0 bases, and 11 bases separated the two germline ends.

The chain combines TRBV6-5 with TRBJ2-7, with D possibly TRBD2 on 5 matching bases. The CDR3 length is 13 residues. Trimming pared 3 bases from V and 2 bases from J, leaving 8 bases between. Germline CDR1 is MNHEY and CDR2 is SVGAGI. The CDR3 sequence is CASSYRETYEQYF. In DNA, the CDR3 is TGTGCCAGCAGTTATAGGGAGACCTACGAGCAGTACTTC.

This chain connects TRBV4-1 to TRBJ2-2; no reliable D call. The CDR3 has 13 residues. V shed 0 bases and J shed 2 bases, with 1 base lying between them. Germline V CDR1 and CDR2: MGHRA, YSYEKL. The CDR3, as DNA: TGCGCCAGCAGCCAAGAAAACACCGGGGAGCTGTTTTTT. Translating it yields CASSQENTGELFF.

The V gene is TRBV7-9, the J gene TRBJ1-1, with 8 bases that match TRBD1. This CDR3 has 13 residues. Germline trimming cut 5 bases from V and 5 bases from J; bases unmatched to any gene: 4. Germline CDR1 SEHNR, CDR2 FQNEAQ (reference sequence). Here the CDR3 DNA reads TGTGCCAGCAGCCGACAGGGGAGTACTGAAGCTTTCTTT. The encoded protein is CASSRQGSTEAFF.

CDR3 coding DNA: TGTGCCAGTAGGGACTCCTACGAGCAGTACTTC. Its protein product is CASRDSYEQYF. This rearrangement joins TRBV11-2 to TRBJ2-7; D unclear. This CDR3 is 11 amino acids long. Trimming stripped 9 bases from V and 0 bases from J, with 6 bases between. Germline-derived CDR1 and CDR2 are SGHAT and FQNNGV.

The chain links TRBV6-1 to TRBJ2-3, with D possibly TRBD2 on 6 matching bases. From germline, CDR1 is MNHNS and CDR2 SASEGT. V was clipped by 2 bases and J by 6 bases, with 18 bases between them. CDR3 length: 16 residues. For the CDR3, the DNA is TGTGCCAGCAGTGAAATGAAGGGACTTAGTTCGGATACGCAGTATTTT. Translation: CASSEMKGLSSDTQYF.

This chain links TRBV6-6 with TRBJ1-2; D is unclear. The V end lost 2 bases, the J end lost 7 bases, and 14 bases lay between the germline ends. The length of the CDR3 is 14 residues. Germline CDR1 and CDR2: MNHNY and SVGAGI (reference sequence). CDR3 protein: CASSYKATRFGYTF. As DNA, the CDR3 is TGTGCCAGCAGTTACAAGGCCACCCGATTTGGCTACACCTTC.